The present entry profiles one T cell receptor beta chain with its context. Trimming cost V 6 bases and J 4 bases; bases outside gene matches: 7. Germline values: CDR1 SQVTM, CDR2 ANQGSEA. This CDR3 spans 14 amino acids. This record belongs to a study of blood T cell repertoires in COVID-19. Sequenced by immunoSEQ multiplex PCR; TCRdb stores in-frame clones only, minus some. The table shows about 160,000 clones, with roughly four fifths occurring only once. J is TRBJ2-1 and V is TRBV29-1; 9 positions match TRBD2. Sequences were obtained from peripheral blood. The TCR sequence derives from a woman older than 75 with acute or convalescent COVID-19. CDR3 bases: TGCAGCGTCAAGCTAGCGGGATCATACAATGAGCAGTTCTTC. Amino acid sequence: CSVKLAGSYNEQFF.